This TCR beta chain came from a study of cytomegalovirus exposure and HLA in healthy donors. On this clone: The target antigen is unknown.

Study findings and constraints: Most CMV-associated TCR beta chains appeared HLA-restricted in a later analysis. Previous analysis showed most TCR beta V segments were productive about 87% or about 30% of the time.

Germline CDR1 MGHRA, CDR2 YSYEKL. The ends lost 0 bases at V and 4 bases at J; junction bases unmatched: 8. The CDR3 has 16 residues. Donors counted as nominally healthy when sampled, yet unrecorded immune exposures were likely. This PCR relied on a set of 60 Vbeta primers and 13 Jbeta primers. Some clones are missing from TCRdb's copy, which holds only in-frame ones; the method was immunoSEQ multiplex PCR. The sample has around 160,000 clones, approximately 73% seen once. This clonotype originated in a young woman in good health and CMV-seronegative. The sequenced sample consisted of PBMCs. The rearrangement uses TRBV4-1 and TRBJ1-2; 7 nucleotides match TRBD1. This chain's CDR3 is CASSQDWTTGLYGYTF. As DNA, the CDR3 is TGCGCCAGCAGCCAAGATTGGACGACAGGGCTCTATGGCTACACCTTC.